This T cell receptor beta chain is from a study of OX40 agonist ivuxolimab in advanced cancers. The CDR3 runs 15 residues. V gave up 1 base and J gave up 0 bases, with 9 bases separating them. The germline V gene encodes CDR1 SSHAT and CDR2 FNYEAQ (reference sequence). This clone was seen once. Sequencing used immunoSEQ multiplex PCR; TCRdb keeps in-frame clones, though not all of them. The table has 52,000 or so clones, over 85% seen once. The clonotype was recovered from an adult with an advanced solid tumor such as melanoma, head and neck, liver or kidney cancer. The chain uses TRBV7-7 and TRBJ2-5; D is perhaps TRBD2 (6 bases). Material: CD4+ or CD8+ T cells sorted from blood, obtained in a trial of the OX40 agonist ivuxolimab. DNA for the CDR3: TGTGCCAGCAGCTTAGACGGGACTCACCAAGAGACCCAGTACTTC. It is translated as CASSLDGTHQETQYF.